Presented here are 15 T cell receptor beta chains from one specimen sequenced in a study of shared clonotypes between healthy human individuals. Some clones are missing from TCRdb's copy, which holds only in-frame ones; the method was immunoSEQ multiplex PCR. Seen here are around 2.5 million clones, 90% to 95% observed once, and the top ten hold 0.36%. Source material: naive CD4+ T cells from PBMCs. The subset: CD45RA+ positively selected. The source of these receptors is a man aged 18 to 29 in good health. Some clones in this sample may be carry-over from other donors' samples.

The chain is built from TRBV28 and TRBJ1-5; TRBD1 matches 7 bases. The V gene's germline CDR1 is MDHEN and CDR2 SYDVKM. The CDR3 spans 15 residues. V lost 5 bases, J lost 9 bases, and 13 bases stayed unmatched. The CDR3 region is CASSLDRTPRRPQHF. As DNA, the CDR3 is TGTGCCAGCAGTCTGGACAGGACTCCCCGACGGCCCCAGCATTTT. The whole variable domain, remainder taken from reference TRBV28 and TRBJ1-5, is DVKVTQSSRYLVKRTGEKVFLECVQDMDHENMFWYRQDPGLGLRLIYFSYDVKMKEKGDIPEGYSVSREKKERFSLILESASTNQTSMYLCASSLDRTPRRPQHFGDGTRLSIL.

To note about this clone: This same CDR3 is encoded by further DNA sequences in the sample. This sequence joins TRBV29-1 and TRBJ1-1; D may be TRBD1 (5 bases). The CDR3 is 13 residues long. CDR1 SQVTM and CDR2 ANQGSEA come from the germline V gene. V was shortened by 5 bases and J by 1 base, with 11 bases between the two germline ends. The CDR3 DNA is TGCAGCGTTCTCGGGGGTTCGAACACTGAAGCTTTCTTT. Amino acid sequence: CSVLGGSNTEAFF.

This chain connects TRBV11-2 to TRBJ2-1, with TRBD2 as a possible D gene (5 bases). CDR3 size: 16 residues. V was clipped by 1 base and J by 6 bases, with 16 bases between them. Germline V gene lookup returns CDR1 SGHAT and CDR2 FQNNGV. The CDR3 DNA reads as TGTGCCAGCAGCTTAGGGGGAGTAGTTTTAAGCAATGAGCAGTTCTTC. Its protein product is CASSLGGVVLSNEQFF.

This chain links TRBV19 with TRBJ2-3, with D possibly matching TRBD1 (6 bases). Germline V gives CDR1 LNHDA, CDR2 SQIVND (reference sequence). CDR3 length: 14 residues. CDR3 protein: CATRGRGLTDTQYF. The CDR3 coding sequence is TGTGCAACAAGGGGCAGGGGCCTCACAGATACGCAGTATTTT.

CDR3 nucleotides: TGTGCCAGTACGTCATACGGGACACGGGTCGACGGCTACACCTTC. This codes for CASTSYGTRVDGYTF. The chain joins TRBV6-1 to TRBJ1-2; D is possibly TRBD1 (6 bases). The CDR3 totals 15 residues. The V and J ends lost 9 bases and 8 bases respectively, with 25 bases between them. The germline V gene encodes CDR1 MNHNS and CDR2 SASEGT.

The gene calls are TRBV5-4 and TRBJ2-1; the match to TRBD2 covers 8 bases. Germline CDR1 is SGHNT and CDR2 is YYREEE (reference sequence). The V segment lost 3 bases and the J segment 6 bases; nucleotides outside the gene matches: 8. CDR3 length equals 15 residues. The CDR3 loop reads CASSSSKTSGNEQFF. Written as DNA, the CDR3 is TGTGCCAGCAGCTCTTCGAAAACTAGCGGCAATGAGCAGTTCTTC.

V usage is TRBV28 and J usage is TRBJ2-1; a possible D gene is TRBD1 (5 bases). The germline V gene encodes CDR1 MDHEN and CDR2 SYDVKM. V was pared by 5 bases and J by 1 base, with 9 bases between. The CDR3 contains 14 residues. CDR3 sequence: CASSDSGSYNEQFF. In DNA, the CDR3 is TGTGCCAGCAGTGACAGTGGGTCCTACAATGAGCAGTTCTTC.

This chain joins TRBV30 and TRBJ1-6; D gene ambiguous. CDR1 is GTSNPN, CDR2 SVGIG, per germline (reference sequence). Between the trimmed V and J ends, which lost 4 bases and 8 bases, there was a span of 6 bases. CDR3 size: 11 residues. The CDR3 here is CAWNSYSPLHF. DNA for the CDR3: TGTGCCTGGAACTCATATTCACCCCTCCACTTT.

The CDR3 is CATSRDAGDGEKLFF. CDR3 nucleotides: TGTGCCACCAGCAGAGATGCGGGGGATGGCGAAAAACTGTTTTTT. V is TRBV15 and J is TRBJ1-4, with a possible D match to TRBD1 (5 bases). Trimming took off 0 bases at V and 8 bases at J, with 13 bases between the two ends. This CDR3 has 15 residues. Per the germline V gene, CDR1 is LNHNV and CDR2 is YYDKDF (reference sequence).

The chain uses TRBV28 and TRBJ1-2; a weak D match, TRBD1 (5 bases). Germline V lookup: CDR1 MDHEN, CDR2 SYDVKM. There are 12 residues in the CDR3. The ends were cut back, 8 bases at V and 5 bases at J, with 12 bases in the middle. The CDR3 coding sequence is TGTGCCAGCGGGGGTACCAATTATGGCTACACCTTC. Its protein is CASGGTNYGYTF.

V and J are TRBV5-1 and TRBJ1-4; a weak D match, TRBD1 (6 bases). Germline loops: CDR1 SGHRS, CDR2 YFSETQ. V lost 4 bases and J 2 bases, leaving 27 bases between the germline ends. This CDR3 is 20 amino acids long. The CDR3: CASSAGPDPGARGTNEKLFF. CDR3 sequence (DNA): TGCGCCAGCAGCGCGGGACCAGATCCAGGGGCAAGGGGGACTAATGAAAAACTGTTTTTT.

The chain couples TRBV6-1 to TRBJ2-7, with 7 positions matching TRBD1. CDR1 MNHNS and CDR2 SASEGT come from the germline V gene. V shed 3 bases, J shed 6 bases, and the junction held 8 bases outside the gene matches. The CDR3 extends over 14 amino acids. CDR3 bases: TGTGCCAGCAGTGAGGGCTTACAGGGGATCGAGCAGTACTTC. This translates into CASSEGLQGIEQYF.

The chain carries TRBV7-8 and TRBJ1-5; 8 positions agree with TRBD1. Per germline, CDR1 SGHVS and CDR2 FQNEAQ. The CDR3 has 17 residues. V was clipped by 5 bases and J by 3 bases; unmatched bases: 12. The CDR3 DNA is TGTGCCAGCAGCCCCGTGTGGGACAGGCCTTTCAATCAGCCCCAGCATTTT. This gives the protein CASSPVWDRPFNQPQHF.

The rearrangement links TRBV5-4 to TRBJ2-1; 7 bases are a match to TRBD1. CDR3 length: 14 residues. Germline CDR1 and CDR2: SGHNT and YYREEE (reference sequence). Trimming removed 0 bases from V and 9 bases from J; junction bases left unmatched: 6. CDR3 bases: TGTGCCAGCAGCTTGGATCACCCAGGGGGTGAGCAGTTCTTC. Residues: CASSLDHPGGEQFF. Together with reference TRBV5-4 and TRBJ2-1, the CDR3 gives the full variable domain: ETGVTQSPTHLIKTRGQQVTLRCSSQSGHNTVSWYQQALGQGPQFIFQYYREEENGRGNFPPRFSGLQFPNYSSELNVNALELDDSALYLCASSLDHPGGEQFFGPGTRLTVL.

J is TRBJ1-4 and V is TRBV2; D may be TRBD1 (6 bases). CDR3 size: 14 residues. Germline assignment: CDR1 SNHLY and CDR2 FYNNEI. V was shortened by 7 bases and J by 7 bases, with 16 bases between the two germline ends. The CDR3 protein is CASKTGTRSEKLFF. CDR3 sequence (DNA): TGTGCCAGCAAGACCGGGACAAGAAGTGAAAAACTGTTTTTT.